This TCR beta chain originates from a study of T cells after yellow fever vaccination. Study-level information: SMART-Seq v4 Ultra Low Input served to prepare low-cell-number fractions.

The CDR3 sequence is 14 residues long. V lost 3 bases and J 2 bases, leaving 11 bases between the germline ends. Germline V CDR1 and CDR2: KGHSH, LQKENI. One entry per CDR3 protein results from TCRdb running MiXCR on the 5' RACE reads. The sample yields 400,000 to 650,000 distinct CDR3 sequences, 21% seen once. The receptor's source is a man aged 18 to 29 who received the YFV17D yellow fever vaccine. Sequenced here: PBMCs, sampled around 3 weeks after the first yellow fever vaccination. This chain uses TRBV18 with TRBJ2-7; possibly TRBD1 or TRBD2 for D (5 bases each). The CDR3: CASSPGTAAYEQYF. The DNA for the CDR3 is TGTGCCAGCTCACCCGGGACGGCGGCCTACGAGCAGTACTTC.